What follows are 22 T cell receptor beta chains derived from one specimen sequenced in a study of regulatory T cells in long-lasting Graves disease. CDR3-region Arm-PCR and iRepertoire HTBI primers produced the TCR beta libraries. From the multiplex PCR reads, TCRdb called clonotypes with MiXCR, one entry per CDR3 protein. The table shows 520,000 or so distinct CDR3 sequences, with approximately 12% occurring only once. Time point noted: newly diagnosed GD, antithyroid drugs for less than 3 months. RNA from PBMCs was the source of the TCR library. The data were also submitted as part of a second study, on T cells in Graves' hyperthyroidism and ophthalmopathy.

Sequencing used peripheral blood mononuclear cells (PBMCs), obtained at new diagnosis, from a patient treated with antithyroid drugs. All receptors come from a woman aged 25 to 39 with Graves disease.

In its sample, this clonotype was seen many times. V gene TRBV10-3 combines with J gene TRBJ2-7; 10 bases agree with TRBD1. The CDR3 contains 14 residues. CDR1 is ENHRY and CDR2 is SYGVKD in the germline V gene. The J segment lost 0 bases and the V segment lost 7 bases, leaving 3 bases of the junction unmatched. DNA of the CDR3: TGTGCCATCAAGGGGACAGGGGCCTCCTACGAGCAGTACTTC. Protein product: CAIKGTGASYEQYF.

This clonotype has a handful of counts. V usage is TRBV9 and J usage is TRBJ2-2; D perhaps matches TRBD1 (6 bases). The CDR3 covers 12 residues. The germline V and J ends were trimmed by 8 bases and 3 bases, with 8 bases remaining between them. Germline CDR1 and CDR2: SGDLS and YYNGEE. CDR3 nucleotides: TGTGCCAGTAACAGGGACACCGGGGAGCTGTTTTTT. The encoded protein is CASNRDTGELFF.

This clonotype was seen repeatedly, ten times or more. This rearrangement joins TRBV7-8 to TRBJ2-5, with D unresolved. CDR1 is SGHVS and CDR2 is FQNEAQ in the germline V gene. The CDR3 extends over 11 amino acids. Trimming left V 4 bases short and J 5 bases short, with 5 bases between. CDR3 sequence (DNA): TGTGCCAGCAGCTCCATTGAGACCCAGTACTTC. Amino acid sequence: CASSSIETQYF.

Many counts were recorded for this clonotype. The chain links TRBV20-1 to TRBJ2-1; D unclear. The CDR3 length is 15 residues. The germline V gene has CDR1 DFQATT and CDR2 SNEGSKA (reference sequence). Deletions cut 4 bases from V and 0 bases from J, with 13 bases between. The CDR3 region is CSATSGRSSYNEQFF. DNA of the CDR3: TGCAGTGCTACGTCGGGCAGGAGCTCCTACAATGAGCAGTTCTTC.

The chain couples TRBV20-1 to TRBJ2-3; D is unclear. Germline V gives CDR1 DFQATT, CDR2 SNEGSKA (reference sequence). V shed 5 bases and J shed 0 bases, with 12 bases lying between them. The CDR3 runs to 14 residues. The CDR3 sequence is CSAEGGTSTDTQYF. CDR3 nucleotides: TGCAGTGCTGAAGGCGGAACTAGCACAGATACGCAGTATTTT.

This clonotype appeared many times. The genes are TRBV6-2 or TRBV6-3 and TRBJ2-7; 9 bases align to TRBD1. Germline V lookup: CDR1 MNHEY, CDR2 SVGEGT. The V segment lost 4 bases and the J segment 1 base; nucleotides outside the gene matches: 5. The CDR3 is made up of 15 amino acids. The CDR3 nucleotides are TGTGCCAGCAGTTCCCACGGGACAGGGTCCTACGAGCAGTACTTC. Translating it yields CASSSHGTGSYEQYF.

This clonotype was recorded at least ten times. The CDR3 bases are TGCAGCGTTGAAGACCCTTACGGGACAGGCAGCACAGATACGCAGTATTTT. Amino acid sequence: CSVEDPYGTGSTDTQYF. The J gene is TRBJ2-3, the V gene TRBV29-1; 8 nucleotides line up with TRBD1. The CDR3 sequence is 17 residues long. The J segment lost 0 bases and the V segment lost 0 bases, leaving 8 bases of the junction unmatched. Germline CDR1 and CDR2: SQVTM and ANQGSEA.

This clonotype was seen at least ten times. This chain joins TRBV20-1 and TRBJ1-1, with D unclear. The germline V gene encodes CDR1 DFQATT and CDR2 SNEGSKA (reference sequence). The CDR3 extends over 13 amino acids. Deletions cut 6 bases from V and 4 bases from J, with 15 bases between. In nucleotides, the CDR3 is TGCAGTGCCCAAGAAGGGTCGGGCACTGAAGCTTTCTTT. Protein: CSAQEGSGTEAFF.

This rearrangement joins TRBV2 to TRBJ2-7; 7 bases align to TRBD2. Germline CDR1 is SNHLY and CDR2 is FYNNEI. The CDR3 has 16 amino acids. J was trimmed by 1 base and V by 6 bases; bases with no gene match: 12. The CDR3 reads CASSLGWGGRSYEQYF. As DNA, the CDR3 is TGTGCCAGCAGCCTCGGCTGGGGGGGTCGTTCCTACGAGCAGTACTTC. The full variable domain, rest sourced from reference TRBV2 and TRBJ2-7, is EPEVTQTPSHQVTQMGQEVILRCVPISNHLYFYWYRQILGQKVEFLVSFYNNEISEKSEIFDDQFSVERPDGSNFTLKIRSTKLEDSAMYFCASSLGWGGRSYEQYFGPGTRLTVT.

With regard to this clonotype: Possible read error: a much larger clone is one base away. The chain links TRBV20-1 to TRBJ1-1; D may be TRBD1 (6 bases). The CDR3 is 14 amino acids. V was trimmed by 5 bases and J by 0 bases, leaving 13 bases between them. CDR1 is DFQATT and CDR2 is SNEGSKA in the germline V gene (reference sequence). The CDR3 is CSAPPGQMNTEAFF. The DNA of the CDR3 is TGCAGTGCTCCGCCTGGACAGATGAACACTGAAGCTTTCTTT.

The chain's CDR3 is CSARDTGRGGEGSYEQYF. In nucleotides, the CDR3 is TGCAGTGCTAGAGATACGGGGAGGGGGGGGGAAGGATCCTACGAGCAGTACTTC. The chain recombines TRBV20-1 with TRBJ2-7; D perhaps matches TRBD2 (7 bases). CDR1 DFQATT and CDR2 SNEGSKA come from the germline V gene (reference sequence). Trimming left V 0 bases short and J 1 base short, with 22 bases between. This CDR3 is built from 18 residues.

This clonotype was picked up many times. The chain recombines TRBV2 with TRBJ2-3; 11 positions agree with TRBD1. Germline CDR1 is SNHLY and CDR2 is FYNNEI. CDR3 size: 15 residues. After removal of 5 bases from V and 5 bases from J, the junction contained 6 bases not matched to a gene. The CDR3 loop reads CASSPPGQGEDTQYF. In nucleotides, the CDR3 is TGTGCCAGCAGTCCTCCGGGACAGGGGGAAGATACGCAGTATTTT.

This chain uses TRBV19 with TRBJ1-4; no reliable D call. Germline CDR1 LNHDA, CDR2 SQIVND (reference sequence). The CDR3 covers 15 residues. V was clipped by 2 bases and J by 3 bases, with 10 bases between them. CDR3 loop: CASSILSWSNEKLFF. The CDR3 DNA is TGTGCCAGTAGTATATTGTCCTGGTCTAATGAAAAACTGTTTTTT. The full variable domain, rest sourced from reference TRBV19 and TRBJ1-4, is DGGITQSPKYLFRKEGQNVTLSCEQNLNHDAMYWYRQDPGQGLRLIYYSQIVNDFQKGDIAEGYSVSREKKESFPLTVTSAQKNPTAFYLCASSILSWSNEKLFFGSGTQLSVL.

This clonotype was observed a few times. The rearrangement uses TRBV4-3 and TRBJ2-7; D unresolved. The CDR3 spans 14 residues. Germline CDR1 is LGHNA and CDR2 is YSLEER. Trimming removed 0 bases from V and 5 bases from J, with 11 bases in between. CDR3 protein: CASSQEIWRNEQYF. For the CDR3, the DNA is TGCGCCAGCAGCCAAGAAATTTGGCGGAACGAGCAGTACTTC.

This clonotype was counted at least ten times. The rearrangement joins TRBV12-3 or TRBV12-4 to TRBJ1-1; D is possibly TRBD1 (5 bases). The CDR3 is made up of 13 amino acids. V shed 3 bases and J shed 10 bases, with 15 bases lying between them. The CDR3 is CASSFRQGERAFF. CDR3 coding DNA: TGTGCCAGCAGTTTTAGGCAGGGTGAAAGAGCTTTCTTT.

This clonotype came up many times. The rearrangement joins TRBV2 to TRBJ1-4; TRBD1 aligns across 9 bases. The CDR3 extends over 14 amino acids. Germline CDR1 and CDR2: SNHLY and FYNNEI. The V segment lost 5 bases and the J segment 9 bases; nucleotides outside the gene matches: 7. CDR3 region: CASSRGTGRQKLFF. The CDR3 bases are TGTGCCAGCAGTCGAGGGACAGGGAGACAAAAACTGTTTTTT.

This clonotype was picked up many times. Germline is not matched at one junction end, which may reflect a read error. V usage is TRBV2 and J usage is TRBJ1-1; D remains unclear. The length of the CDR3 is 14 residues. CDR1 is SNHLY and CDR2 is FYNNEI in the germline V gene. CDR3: CASSGEQKNTGAFF. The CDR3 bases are TGTGCCAGCAGTGGGGAACAGAAGAACACTGGAGCTTTCTTT.

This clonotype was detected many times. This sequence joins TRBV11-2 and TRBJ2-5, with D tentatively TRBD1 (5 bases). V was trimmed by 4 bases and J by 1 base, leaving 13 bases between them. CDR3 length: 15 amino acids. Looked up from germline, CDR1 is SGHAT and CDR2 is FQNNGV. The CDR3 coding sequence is TGTGCCAGCAGCTGGTGGGGCAGGGCCCAAGAGACCCAGTACTTC. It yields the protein CASSWWGRAQETQYF. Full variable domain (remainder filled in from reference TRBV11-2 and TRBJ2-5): EAGVAQSPRYKIIEKRQSVAFWCNPISGHATLYWYQQILGQGPKLLIQFQNNGVVDDSQLPKDRFSAERLKGVDSTLKIQPAKLEDSAVYLCASSWWGRAQETQYFGPGTRLLVL.

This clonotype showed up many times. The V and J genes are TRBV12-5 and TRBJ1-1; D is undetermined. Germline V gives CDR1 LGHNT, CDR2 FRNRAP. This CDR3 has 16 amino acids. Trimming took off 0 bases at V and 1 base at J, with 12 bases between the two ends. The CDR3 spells CASGLVIDGQNTEAFF. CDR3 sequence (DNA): TGTGCTAGTGGTTTGGTAATAGATGGTCAGAACACTGAAGCTTTCTTT.

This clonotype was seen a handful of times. CDR3 residues: CASRPELLAGVEQYF. The CDR3 nucleotides read TGTGCCAGCCGCCCCGAGTTGCTAGCGGGAGTCGAGCAGTACTTC. This chain connects TRBV6-1 to TRBJ2-7, with 10 bases matching TRBD2. Germline assignment: CDR1 MNHNS and CDR2 SASEGT. The CDR3 totals 15 residues. After removal of 8 bases from V and 6 bases from J, the junction contained 13 bases not matched to a gene.

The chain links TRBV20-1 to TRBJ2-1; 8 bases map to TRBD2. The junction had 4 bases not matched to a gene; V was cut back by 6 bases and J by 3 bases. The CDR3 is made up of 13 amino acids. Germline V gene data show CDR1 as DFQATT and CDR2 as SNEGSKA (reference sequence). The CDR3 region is CSASGLGYNEQFF. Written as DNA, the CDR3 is TGCAGTGCCTCGGGACTAGGCTACAATGAGCAGTTCTTC.

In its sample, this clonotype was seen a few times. The CDR3 coding sequence is TGCAGTGTTTTAGTGGACAGGTCGGGCAATGAGCAGTTCTTC. Translating it yields CSVLVDRSGNEQFF. The chain employs TRBV20-1 and TRBJ2-1, with 7 bases lining up with TRBD1. Unmatched junction bases numbered 12, after V lost 7 bases and J lost 6 bases. Looked up from germline, CDR1 is DFQATT and CDR2 is SNEGSKA (reference sequence). The CDR3 spans 14 residues.